These 10 T cell receptor beta chains share one sample of origin, sequenced in a study of shared clonotypes between healthy human individuals. Using immunoSEQ multiplex PCR, the repertoire was profiled, and TCRdb retains in-frame clones only, with some absent. The sample lists over 950,000 clones, roughly 80% occurring once. Source material: memory CD4+ T cells from PBMCs. The sample's subset: CD45RA-negative fraction. The receptors were sampled from a man younger than 35 in good health. Some clones in this sample may be carry-over from other donors' samples.

The CDR3 loop is CASSPGAGTGLGYF. The CDR3 DNA follows: TGTGCCAGCTCACCGGGAGCCGGGACAGGCCTTGGGTACTTC. The genes are TRBV18 and TRBJ2-5, with 8 bases that match TRBD1. The germline CDR1 and CDR2 sequences are KGHSH and LQKENI. The CDR3 runs to 14 residues. V trimming: 3 bases; J trimming: 13 bases; junction bases outside the gene matches: 13.

The rearrangement links TRBV29-1 to TRBJ2-1; TRBD2 agrees at 8 bases. The CDR3 extends over 14 amino acids. CDR1 is SQVTM, CDR2 ANQGSEA, per germline. In DNA, the CDR3 is TGCAGTGGGAGGGCTAGCGGGCGGTACAATGAGCAGTTCTTC. Translating gives CSGRASGRYNEQFF.

The chain carries TRBV5-1 and TRBJ2-2; D uncertain. Looked up from germline, CDR1 is SGHRS and CDR2 is YFSETQ. Trimming left V 3 bases short and J 1 base short, with 4 bases between. The length of the CDR3 is 13 residues. CDR3 in DNA: TGCGCCAGCAGCTGGGGGAACACCGGGGAGCTGTTTTTT. Amino acids: CASSWGNTGELFF.

The CDR3 DNA reads TGTGCCAGCAGTCCCTACAGGGCGAATGGCTACACCTTC. Translated: CASSPYRANGYTF. The rearrangement links TRBV27 to TRBJ1-2, with D possibly matching TRBD1 (6 bases). The CDR3 consists of 13 residues. Germline assignment: CDR1 MNHEY and CDR2 SMNVEV (reference sequence). With 5 bases removed from V and 6 bases from J, the gap between germline ends came to 13 bases.

The rearrangement links TRBV9 to TRBJ2-1; 10 nucleotides agree with TRBD2. V dropped 0 bases and J dropped 9; count of bases not matched to a gene: 15. There are 18 residues in the CDR3. From germline, CDR1 is SGDLS and CDR2 YYNGEE. The CDR3, as DNA: TGTGCCAGCAGCGTAGGAGGAGGGGGGACTAGCGTAAAGGGTGAGCAGTTCTTC. Protein sequence: CASSVGGGGTSVKGEQFF. Full variable domain (missing parts from reference TRBV9 and TRBJ2-1): DSGVTQTPKHLITATGQRVTLRCSPRSGDLSVYWYQQSLDQGLQFLIQYYNGEERAKGNILERFSAQQFPDLHSELNLSSLELGDSALYFCASSVGGGGTSVKGEQFFGPGTRLTVL.

The rearrangement links TRBV5-6 to TRBJ1-6; TRBD1 might be the D (5 bases). V dropped 2 bases and J dropped 10 bases, with 16 bases sitting between them. This CDR3 spans 15 amino acids. Germline CDR1 is SGHDT and CDR2 is YYEEEE. The CDR3, as DNA: TGTGCCAGCAGCTTTGGGGCCACGGTAGAGTCACCCCTCCACTTT. The encoded protein is CASSFGATVESPLHF.

This clone showed up just once. V and J are TRBV7-2 and TRBJ2-1; no clear D. The ends were cut back, 2 bases at V and 8 bases at J, with 13 bases in the middle. The germline V gene has CDR1 SGHTA and CDR2 FQGNSA. CDR3 length equals 14 residues. The CDR3 spells CASSLYARQDEQFF. CDR3 nucleotides: TGTGCCAGCAGCTTATATGCCAGGCAGGATGAGCAGTTCTTC. Based on the CDR3 plus reference TRBV7-2 and TRBJ2-1, the full variable domain is GAGVSQSPSNKVTEKGKDVELRCDPISGHTALYWYRQSLGQGLEFLIYFQGNSAPDKSGLPSDRFSAERTGGSVSTLTIQRTQQEDSAVYLCASSLYARQDEQFFGPGTRLTVL.

V is TRBV13 and J is TRBJ2-2; weak D call: TRBD2 (5 bases). CDR3 length: 16 residues. Trimming pared 4 bases from V and 0 bases from J, leaving 12 bases between. The germline CDR1 and CDR2 sequences are PRHDT and FYEKMQ (reference sequence). The CDR3 reads CASSYGLVSNTGELFF. The DNA of the CDR3 is TGTGCCAGCAGCTACGGACTGGTCTCGAACACCGGGGAGCTGTTTTTT.

The chain links TRBV4-3 to TRBJ2-2, with D tentatively TRBD2 (5 bases). The germline V and J ends were trimmed by 3 bases and 4 bases, with 18 bases remaining between them. The CDR3 contains 17 residues. The V gene's germline CDR1 is LGHNA and CDR2 YSLEER. The CDR3 spells CASSQIISRRRTGELFF. The DNA of the CDR3 is TGCGCCAGCAGCCAGATCATTTCCCGGAGGCGCACCGGGGAGCTGTTTTTT.

This clone has only one observation. V and J are TRBV5-5 and TRBJ2-1; 9 bases match TRBD2. The CDR3 spans 16 residues. In germline, CDR1 is SGHKS, CDR2 YYEKEE (reference sequence). V lost 0 bases and J lost 2; bases outside the gene matches: 3. CDR3: CASSLAGTSTYNEQFF. DNA of the CDR3: TGTGCCAGCAGCTTGGCCGGGACTAGCACCTACAATGAGCAGTTCTTC.